The clone carrying this T cell receptor beta chain turned up a few times. This entry is derived from a study of spatial heterogeneity in lung cancer. At the level of the study: Those follow-up PBMC samples that were available underwent sequencing, at a median interval of about 22 months following resection.

CDR1 and CDR2 (germline): SNHLY, FYNNEI. V shed 6 bases and J shed 8 bases, with 8 bases lying between them. The CDR3 consists of 12 residues. One entry per CDR3 protein, called by TCRdb with MiXCR from the 5' RACE reads. The sample gives about 110,000 distinct CDR3 sequences, about 10% of which show up once; approximately 25% is in the top ten. Noted time point: blood at routine non-recurrence follow-up after resection. The rearrangement joins TRBV2 to TRBJ1-6; D not resolved. The receptor was isolated from a female donor with early-stage non-small cell lung cancer. The input for sequencing was PBMCs, taken at follow-up. The CDR3 sequence: CASRATYSPLHF. The CDR3 DNA follows: TGTGCCAGCAGGGCCACATATTCACCCCTCCACTTT.